This T cell receptor beta chain was identified in a study of T-cell memory formation after mild COVID-19 (dated by TCRdb to about 2021). A note on the overall study: TCR sequence clusters from the two donors were found to be largely donor specific. In two donors, T-cell clones that expanded and contracted after mild COVID-19 were followed by sequencing TCRalpha and TCRbeta repertoires longitudinally. The cohort was made up of two young adult volunteers, one female and one male, who were previously healthy.

Sequencing used an Illumina NovaSeq 6000. TCRalpha and TCRbeta cDNA libraries were built by 5'RACE with constant-segment primers, adding sample barcodes and unique molecular identifiers. RNA was extracted from every sample with Trizol reagent. Amplification of the libraries took two PCR steps, and the second step added a second sample barcode plus Illumina TruSeq adapters. Sequencing of libraries was performed on an Illumina NovaSeq with 2 x 150 bp paired-end reads. For the original study's pipeline: The reads were demultiplexed and collapsed into UMI-guided consensus sequences using migec v1.2.7. With mixcr v2.1.11, UMI consensuses were aligned to TRA and TRB V and J templates and assembled into clonotypes. A clonotype was counted as expanded or contracted only if both edgeR and NoisET called the change significant, with noise models trained on biological replicates. For edgeR calls, the cutoffs were a false discovery rate-adjusted p below 0.01 and a log2 fold-change threshold of 1. As an exploratory analysis of dynamics, PCA with hierarchical clustering was applied to max-normalized trajectories of the 1000 most abundant clonotypes. Separately sequenced CD4+ and CD8+ repertoires were used to assign a CD4 or CD8 phenotype to each responding clone. The raw public data were reprocessed by TCRdb itself: fastp quality trimming at Q25, MiXCR clonotype calling, in-frame beta chains only. Rows with a matching CDR3 protein are joined into one entry that keeps the most common DNA and genes. TCRdb assigned the V and J calls; the authors' analysis was not used. This sample lists 150,000 to 200,000 distinct CDR3 sequences; about 14% were detected once. The top ten constitute roughly an eighth of the sample.

Ficoll-Paque density gradient centrifugation was used to isolate PBMCs. CDR1 and CDR2 are read off the germline V gene as SGHRS and YFSETQ. Germline trimming: 4 bases from V, 5 bases from J; junction bases outside gene matches: 9. From cysteine to phenylalanine, the CDR3 is 15 amino acids long. Just CDR3 DNA is preserved here, 45 bases in frame from base 1. This clonotype appeared a few times. Which antigen it targets is not known. Per-base quality was not reported, and no clone a single base away is much larger than it. Overall study results and their limits: Contracting CD4+ clones were located mainly in the CM and EM memory subsets, whereas CD8+ clones were found to be enriched in EMRA. The study covered only a couple of mild cases, and larger cohorts including severe cases with pre-infection samples were considered necessary. The second-wave clones that peaked on day 37 were not confirmed to be SARS-CoV-2 specific. Clones that contracted from day 15 to 85 showed balanced CD4/CD8 phenotypes, whereas a second wave of clones that expanded from day 15 to 37 leaned towards CD4+. Some responding clones were detected in pre-infection memory, which suggested that pre-existing cross-reactive memory T cells had joined the SARS-CoV-2 response.

The specimen sequenced was PBMCs or a T cell subset sorted from them (not recorded which). This receptor was identified in an adult woman who had mild COVID-19 (a few samples of this study predate the infection). The sample titles of this study are shuffled in the database, so cell type and time point are left out; the donor was told from shared clones. The chain is assembled from TRBV5-1 and TRBJ2-5; a stretch of 9 junction bases matches TRBD1. The CDR3 region has the sequence CASSPPGQGRETQYF. In nucleotide form, the sequence is TGCGCCAGCAGCCCTCCGGGACAGGGTCGGGAGACCCAGTACTTC. Reference TRBV5-1 and TRBJ2-5 genes cover what lies past the CDR3, so the full variable domain is KAGVTQTPRYLIKTRGQQVTLSCSPISGHRSVSWYQQTPGQGLQFLFEYFSETQRNKGNFPGRFSGRQFSNSRSEMNVSTLELGDSALYLCASSPPGQGRETQYFGPGTRLLVL.